This T cell receptor (beta chain) was recovered during a study of T-cell reconstitution after alpha-beta-depleted transplantation in children. The study, taken as a whole, reports: The main origin of T-cell counts and diversity one year after transplant was newly produced T cells. Two months or so post-transplant, alpha-beta T cells reportedly derived from several hundred expanded graft clones. The origin of high day-60 TCRbeta diversity in some patients lay in surviving recipient T cells and thymic progenitors.

The V gene's germline CDR1 is SQVTM and CDR2 ANQGSEA. V lost 6 bases to trimming and J lost 8 bases, with 16 bases between them. This CDR3 spans 12 amino acids. In its sample, this clonotype was seen many times. Its antigen is currently unknown. Unique molecular identifiers were incorporated when the TCRbeta library was constructed. TCRdb independently ran MiXCR on the PCR reads; one entry per CDR3 protein. The profile shows 85,000 to 120,000 distinct CDR3 sequences, about 6.8% of them singletons. Sequenced material: PBMCs, taken before TCRalphabeta/CD19-depleted stem cell transplant. The rearrangement uses TRBV29-1 and TRBJ1-2, with D possibly TRBD1 on 5 matching bases. This sequence originates from a boy between 2 and 10 years old with acute lymphoblastic leukemia, due to receive a stem cell transplant. CDR3 nucleotides: TGCAGCGTGGAGACAGCGGATCACGGCTACACCTTC. Amino acids: CSVETADHGYTF. Supplemented by reference TRBV29-1 and TRBJ1-2, the full variable domain reads SAVISQKPSRDICQRGTSLTIQCQVDSQVTMMFWYRQQPGQSLTLIATANQGSEATYESGFVIDKFPISRPNLTFSTLTVSNMSPEDSSIYLCSVETADHGYTFGSGTRLTVV.